One sample yielded the 15 T cell receptor beta chains listed below, sequenced in a study of blood T cell repertoires in COVID-19 (dated by TCRdb to the early 2020s). Library preparation was by the immunoSEQ multiplex PCR assay. TCRdb retrieved this table from immuneACCESS and kept in-frame rearrangements only. Not all clones are present; in checked studies, unresolved V genes account for under half, and no reason is known for the remainder. The table for this sample lists about 270,000 clones; roughly 90% of them were counted only once. The ten top clones hold around 2.9% of the sample. The sequencing sample was made of PBMCs or T cells enriched from blood (not recorded which). These receptor sequences come from a woman in her 50s who had recovered from COVID-19.

The V and J genes are TRBV5-1 and TRBJ1-1; no clear D gene. Trimming took off 0 bases at V and 10 bases at J, with 13 bases between the two ends. The CDR3 is 13 residues long. Germline V CDR1 and CDR2: SGHRS, YFSETQ. Here the CDR3 reads CASSLGEGSGAFF. CDR3 DNA: TGCGCCAGCAGCTTGGGGGAGGGTTCGGGAGCTTTCTTT.

The chain links TRBV19 to TRBJ1-1; the D is unclear. Germline V gene data show CDR1 as LNHDA and CDR2 as SQIVND (reference sequence). This CDR3 contains 14 residues. V gave up 8 bases and J gave up 0 bases, with 13 bases separating them. The CDR3 DNA is TGTGCCAGTCGCGAGGGCAGTTTGAACACTGAAGCTTTCTTT. This sequence encodes CASREGSLNTEAFF.

The gene calls are TRBV30 and TRBJ1-5, with 8 bases aligning to TRBD1. V lost 3 bases and J lost 0; bases outside the gene matches: 10. This CDR3 is 17 amino acids long. Germline V gene lookup returns CDR1 GTSNPN and CDR2 SVGIG (reference sequence). CDR3 sequence: CAWRDRAGDHSNQPQHF. In DNA, the CDR3 is TGTGCCTGGAGGGACAGGGCGGGGGACCATAGCAATCAGCCCCAGCATTTT.

The chain links TRBV10-2 to TRBJ1-5; maybe TRBD1 (6 bases). Per the germline V gene, CDR1 is WSHSY and CDR2 is SAAADI. V lost 8 bases, J lost 0 bases, and 8 bases lay in between. There are 13 residues in the CDR3. CDR3 amino acids: CASRDNSNQPQHF. CDR3 sequence (DNA): TGCGCCAGCCGGGACAATAGCAATCAGCCCCAGCATTTT.

The chain couples TRBV11-2 to TRBJ2-6; D is ambiguous. Looked up from germline, CDR1 is SGHAT and CDR2 is FQNNGV. V was shortened by 6 bases and J by 4 bases, with 13 bases between the two germline ends. The CDR3 length is 15 residues. The CDR3 spells CASRTSRRGANVLTF. CDR3 bases: TGTGCCAGCAGAACTTCCCGTCGGGGGGCCAACGTCCTGACTTTC.

The V and J genes are TRBV5-6 and TRBJ1-1; D uncertain. The germline gives CDR1 SGHDT, CDR2 YYEEEE. This CDR3 spans 14 amino acids. The ends were cut back, 1 base at V and 11 bases at J, with 18 bases in the middle. CDR3 coding DNA: TGTGCCAGCAGCTTGCGGACTCCTAACCCGAGGGCTTTCTTT. It translates to CASSLRTPNPRAFF.

The chain is built from TRBV18 and TRBJ1-2; no definite D call. Germline V gene data show CDR1 as KGHSH and CDR2 as LQKENI. V lost 3 bases to trimming and J lost 6 bases, with 11 bases between them. This CDR3 has 13 residues. CDR3 in amino acids: CASSPVQTNGYTF. CDR3 nucleotides: TGTGCCAGCTCACCGGTACAGACCAATGGCTACACCTTC.

This clone has only one observation. This chain uses TRBV9 with TRBJ1-1; the D gene is possibly TRBD1 (5 bases). Germline CDR1 is SGDLS and CDR2 is YYNGEE. This CDR3 is built from 14 residues. Trimming took 4 bases from V and 5 from J, leaving 15 bases between them. CDR3 sequence: CASSRTGVGTEAFF. The CDR3 DNA reads as TGTGCCAGCAGCAGAACGGGGGTGGGGACTGAAGCTTTCTTT.

This clone appeared once. V and J are TRBV7-2 and TRBJ2-1, with 9 bases matching TRBD2. The germline CDR1 and CDR2 sequences are SGHTA and FQGNSA. This CDR3 is built from 16 residues. J lost 3 bases, V lost 6 bases, and 9 bases had no gene match. CDR3 in DNA: TGTGCCAGCAGACCGGGCGGGAGGGCCAACTACAATGAGCAGTTCTTC. It specifies CASRPGGRANYNEQFF. Combining the CDR3 with reference TRBV7-2 and TRBJ2-1 gives the whole variable domain GAGVSQSPSNKVTEKGKDVELRCDPISGHTALYWYRQSLGQGLEFLIYFQGNSAPDKSGLPSDRFSAERTGGSVSTLTIQRTQQEDSAVYLCASRPGGRANYNEQFFGPGTRLTVL.

In this sample, this clone turned up a few times. V gene TRBV20-1 combines with J gene TRBJ2-7; D may be TRBD2 (5 bases). CDR3 size: 19 residues. Germline assignment: CDR1 DFQATT and CDR2 SNEGSKA (reference sequence). Trimming left V 3 bases short and J 2 bases short, with 29 bases between. Here the CDR3 reads CSASRGLRKDLKSTYEQYF. The DNA of the CDR3 is TGCAGTGCTAGTCGCGGTCTCCGAAAGGACTTGAAGAGCACCTACGAGCAGTACTTC.

The V call is TRBV7-3, the J call TRBJ2-1; TRBD2 matches 10 bases. The CDR3 runs to 16 residues. Germline-derived CDR1 and CDR2 are SGHTA and FQGTGA. Trimming at V came to 1 base and at J to 8 bases, leaving 8 bases not matched to a gene. CDR3 region: CASSLRLAGESDEQFF. CDR3 coding DNA: TGTGCCAGCAGCTTAAGGCTAGCGGGAGAGTCCGATGAGCAGTTCTTC.

V usage is TRBV7-2 and J usage is TRBJ1-1; 9 positions match TRBD1. CDR3 length: 15 residues. Germline V gene data show CDR1 as SGHTA and CDR2 as FQGNSA. V was pared by 2 bases and J by 4 bases, with 5 bases of the junction left unmatched. CDR3 coding DNA: TGTGCCAGCAGCTTAAAGACAGGGGGAATCACTGAAGCTTTCTTT. Encoded protein: CASSLKTGGITEAFF.

The chain combines TRBV18 with TRBJ2-1; 8 nucleotides agree with TRBD2. V lost 1 base, J lost 6 bases, and 2 bases stayed unmatched. The germline V gene has CDR1 KGHSH and CDR2 LQKENI. This CDR3 has 14 amino acids. The CDR3 loop reads CASSPQGTSNEQFF. The CDR3, as DNA: TGTGCCAGCTCACCACAGGGGACTAGCAATGAGCAGTTCTTC.

V is TRBV11-2 and J is TRBJ1-1; 10 bases agree with TRBD1. V lost 5 bases to trimming and J lost 0 bases; unmatched junction nucleotides: 9. CDR3 length: 17 residues. Germline V gives CDR1 SGHAT, CDR2 FQNNGV. CDR3 bases: TGTGCCAGCAGCCGCTGGACAGGGGGAAAATTGAACACTGAAGCTTTCTTT. Protein: CASSRWTGGKLNTEAFF.

This chain links TRBV7-9 with TRBJ1-3; D is undetermined. This CDR3 spans 16 amino acids. Between the trimmed V and J ends, which lost 5 bases and 0 bases, there was a span of 14 bases. Per germline, CDR1 SEHNR and CDR2 FQNEAQ (reference sequence). The CDR3 reads CASSEGQPSSGNTIYF. CDR3 DNA: TGTGCCAGCAGCGAGGGCCAACCCAGCTCTGGAAACACCATATATTTT.